This TCR beta chain appears in the sequencing data of a study of cytomegalovirus exposure and HLA in healthy donors. This CDR3 contains 14 residues. Germline CDR1 SGHRS, CDR2 YFSETQ. Trimming removed 5 bases from V and 8 bases from J; junction bases left unmatched: 5. Amplification used 60 Vbeta primers and 13 Jbeta primers. The assay was immunoSEQ multiplex PCR, and TCRdb's table has in-frame clones only and misses some. The sample has over 85,000 clones, more than 70% seen once. Sequencing was performed on PBMCs. This chain joins TRBV5-1 and TRBJ2-1; TRBD2 matches 12 bases. The receptor was derived from a woman aged 40 to 50 in good health and CMV-seronegative. This CDR3 is CASRRTSGVDEQFF. The CDR3 DNA reads TGCGCCAGCAGACGGACTAGCGGGGTTGATGAGCAGTTCTTC.